The present entry profiles one T cell receptor (beta chain) with its context. These data belong to a study of blood T cell repertoires in COVID-19. As handled by the study authors: Amplifying reference gene primers gave estimates of nucleated cell counts. This table comes from immunoSEQ multiplex PCR, and its TCRdb copy is limited to in-frame clones, with some not included. That table gives V, J and clone size, and the DNA gave D and trimming. The sample includes 330,000 or so clones, around 87% of them seen just once. The CDR3 totals 15 residues. Deletions cut 1 base from V and 3 bases from J, with 12 bases between. Germline CDR1 LGHDT, CDR2 YNNKEL (reference sequence).

The gene calls are TRBV3-1 (or the pseudogene TRBV3-2) and TRBJ1-1, with D maybe TRBD1 (5 bases). The sequence was collected from a man aged 35 to 55 in a cohort exposed to, infected with or recovered from COVID-19 (not recorded which). Sequenced input: PBMCs or T cells enriched from blood (not recorded which). The DNA for the CDR3 is TGTGCCAGCAGCCAAGGGGGCGCGGGGTACACTGAAGCTTTCTTT. Protein: CASSQGGAGYTEAFF.